These 4 T cell receptor beta chains originate from one sample sequenced in a study of memory CD4+ T cells and cytomegalovirus serostatus. The table came from immunoSEQ multiplex PCR; TCRdb's copy has only in-frame clones and leaves some out. The profile covers about 53,000 clones, with about 81% appearing a single time and around 1.1% taken by the ten largest. Single viable CD3+CD4+CD8-CD45RO+ cells were sorted as the memory CD4+ T cells. Sample: memory CD4+ T cells from blood. Source of these receptors: an adult in good health and CMV-seronegative.

This sequence joins TRBV7-2 and TRBJ2-5; TRBD2 might be the D (6 bases). The CDR3 has 14 residues. Per the germline V gene, CDR1 is SGHTA and CDR2 is FQGNSA. The V gene lost 2 bases and the J gene lost 2 bases, with 9 bases spanning the gap. The CDR3 DNA reads as TGTGCCAGCAGCTTATTGACTAGACAAGAGACCCAGTACTTC. This gives the protein CASSLLTRQETQYF.

The CDR3 loop is CASSLAGLAAYNEQFF. The CDR3 DNA sequence: TGTGCCAGCAGCTTAGCGGGGCTAGCGGCATACAATGAGCAGTTCTTC. The chain employs TRBV7-9 and TRBJ2-1; 7 bases map to TRBD2. The trim removed 0 bases at V and 4 bases at J, leaving 6 bases unmatched. Looked up from germline, CDR1 is SEHNR and CDR2 is FQNEAQ (reference sequence). The CDR3 loop spans 16 amino acids. Based on the CDR3 plus reference TRBV7-9 and TRBJ2-1, the full variable domain is DTGVSQNPRHKITKRGQNVTFRCDPISEHNRLYWYRQTLGQGPEFLTYFQNEAQLEKSRLLSDRFSAERPKGSFSTLEIQRTEQGDSAMYLCASSLAGLAAYNEQFFGPGTRLTVL.

In DNA, the CDR3 is TGTGCCAGCTCACCAAGTACAGGGTCTGGAAACACCATATATTTT. Protein: CASSPSTGSGNTIYF. This chain links TRBV18 with TRBJ1-3, with TRBD1 as a possible D gene (6 bases). Germline V gene lookup returns CDR1 KGHSH and CDR2 LQKENI. The CDR3 has 15 residues. Trimming left V 2 bases short and J 1 base short, with 9 bases between.

The rearrangement links TRBV9 to TRBJ2-3; D gene unclear. V lost 3 bases to trimming and J lost 6 bases, with 14 bases between them. The CDR3 extends over 14 amino acids. Germline V CDR1 and CDR2: SGDLS, YYNGEE. The CDR3 loop is CASSDSVSLDTQYF. The CDR3, as DNA: TGTGCCAGCAGCGATTCTGTTAGTCTGGATACGCAGTATTTT.